The clone carrying this TCR beta chain has only a few counts. Antigen unknown. This entry belongs to a study of T cells after yellow fever vaccination. Study-wide points: A faster peak, day 5 versus 15, was reached by the weaker secondary response.

This CDR3 is built from 19 residues. Germline V gene sequence: CDR1 MDHEN, CDR2 SYDVKM. With V trimmed by 3 bases and J by 9 bases, 19 bases remained unmatched. Generation of TCR cDNA used 5'RACE template switching (which added a universal primer site and UMIs). TCRdb used MiXCR to reprocess the 5' RACE reads, holding one entry per CDR3 protein. The sample contains more than 450,000 distinct CDR3 sequences, around a fifth of which appear only once. The chain employs TRBV28 and TRBJ2-1, with 11 bases aligning to TRBD2. This sequence originates from a man aged 18 to 35 who received the YFV17D yellow fever vaccine. The starting material was PBMCs, obtained approximately 22 days after the first yellow fever vaccination. CDR3 sequence (DNA): TGTGCCAGCAGTTTTTCTCGCGGGGAGGTAGCGGGGGGGCAGCGTGAGCAGTTCTTC. Protein product: CASSFSRGEVAGGQREQFF.